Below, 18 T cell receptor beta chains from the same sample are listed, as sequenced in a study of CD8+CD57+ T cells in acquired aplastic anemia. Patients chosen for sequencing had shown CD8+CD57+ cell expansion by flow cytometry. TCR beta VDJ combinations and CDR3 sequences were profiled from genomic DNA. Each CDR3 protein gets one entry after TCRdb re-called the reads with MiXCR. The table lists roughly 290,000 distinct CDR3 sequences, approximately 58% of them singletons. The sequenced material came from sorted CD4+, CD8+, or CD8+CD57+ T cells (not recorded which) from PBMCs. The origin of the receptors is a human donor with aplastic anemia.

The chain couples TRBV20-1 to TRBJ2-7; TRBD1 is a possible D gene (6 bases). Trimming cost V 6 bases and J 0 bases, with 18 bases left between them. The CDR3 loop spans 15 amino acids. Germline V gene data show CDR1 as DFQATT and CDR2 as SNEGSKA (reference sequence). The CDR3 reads CSAEGRDTSSYEQYF. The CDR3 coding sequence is TGCAGTGCCGAGGGCCGGGACACTAGCTCCTACGAGCAGTACTTC.

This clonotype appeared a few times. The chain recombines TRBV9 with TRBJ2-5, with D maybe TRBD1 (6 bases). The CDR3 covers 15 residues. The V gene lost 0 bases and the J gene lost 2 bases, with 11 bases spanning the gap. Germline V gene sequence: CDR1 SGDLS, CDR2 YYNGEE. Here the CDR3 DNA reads TGTGCCAGCAGCGTAGCCCCGGACAGTCAAGAGACCCAGTACTTC. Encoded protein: CASSVAPDSQETQYF.

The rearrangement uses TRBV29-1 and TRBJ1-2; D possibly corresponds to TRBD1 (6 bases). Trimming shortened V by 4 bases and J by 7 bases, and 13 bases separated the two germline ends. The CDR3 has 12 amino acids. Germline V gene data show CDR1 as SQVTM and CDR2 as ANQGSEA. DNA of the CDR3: TGCAGCGTTGTGTCAGGGGCCGGTGGCTACACCTTC. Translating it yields CSVVSGAGGYTF.

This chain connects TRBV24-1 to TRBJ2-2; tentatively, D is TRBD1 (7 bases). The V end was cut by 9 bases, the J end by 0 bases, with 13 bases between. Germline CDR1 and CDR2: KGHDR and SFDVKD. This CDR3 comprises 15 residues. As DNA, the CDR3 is TGTGCCACCCGGCGCGGGACAGCGAACACCGGGGAGCTGTTTTTT. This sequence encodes CATRRGTANTGELFF.

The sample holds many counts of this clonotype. As DNA, the CDR3 is TGTGCCAGTAGTATAAGAGCTAGCGGAGAGTACAATGAGCAGTTCTTC. It translates to CASSIRASGEYNEQFF. V gene TRBV19 combines with J gene TRBJ2-1, with TRBD2 matching 7 bases. The V and J ends lost 2 bases and 4 bases, in that order; junction bases with no gene match: 8. From germline, CDR1 is LNHDA and CDR2 SQIVND (reference sequence). This CDR3 has 16 amino acids.

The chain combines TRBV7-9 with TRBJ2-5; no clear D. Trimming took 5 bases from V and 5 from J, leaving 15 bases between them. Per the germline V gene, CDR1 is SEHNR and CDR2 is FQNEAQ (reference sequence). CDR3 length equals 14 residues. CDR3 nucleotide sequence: TGTGCCAGCAGCCCTCCTGGCTTCCCCGAGACCCAGTACTTC. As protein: CASSPPGFPETQYF.

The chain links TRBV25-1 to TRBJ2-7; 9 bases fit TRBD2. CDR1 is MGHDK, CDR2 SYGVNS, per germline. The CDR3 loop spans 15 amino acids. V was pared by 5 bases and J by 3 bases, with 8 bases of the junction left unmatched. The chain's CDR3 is CASSFSGTSLYEQYF. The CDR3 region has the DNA TGTGCCAGCAGTTTTTCCGGGACTAGCCTCTACGAGCAGTACTTC.

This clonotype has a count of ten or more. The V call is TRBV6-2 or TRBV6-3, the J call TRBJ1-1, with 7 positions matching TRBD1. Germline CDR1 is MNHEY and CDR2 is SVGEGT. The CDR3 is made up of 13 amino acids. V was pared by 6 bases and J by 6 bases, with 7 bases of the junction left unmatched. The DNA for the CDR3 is TGTGCCAGCAGAAGGACAGGTAACCCTGAAGCTTTCTTT. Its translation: CASRRTGNPEAFF.

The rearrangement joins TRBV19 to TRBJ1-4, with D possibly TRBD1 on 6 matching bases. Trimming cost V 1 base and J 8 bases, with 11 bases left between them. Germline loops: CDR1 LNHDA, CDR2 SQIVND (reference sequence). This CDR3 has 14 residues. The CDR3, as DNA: TGTGCCAGTAGTATAGCGGACAGTGCCGAAAAACTGTTTTTT. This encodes CASSIADSAEKLFF.

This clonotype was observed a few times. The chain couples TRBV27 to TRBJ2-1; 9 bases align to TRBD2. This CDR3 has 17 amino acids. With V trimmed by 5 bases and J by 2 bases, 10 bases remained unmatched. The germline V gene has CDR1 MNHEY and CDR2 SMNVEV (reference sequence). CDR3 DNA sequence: TGTGCCAGCAGTCCCTACCTAGCGGGAAACGCCTACAATGAGCAGTTCTTC. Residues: CASSPYLAGNAYNEQFF.

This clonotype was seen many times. The CDR3, as DNA: TGTGCCAGCAGCTTATCCGGGACAGTCCACACTGAAGCTTTCTTT. It specifies CASSLSGTVHTEAFF. The V gene is TRBV7-9, the J gene TRBJ1-1, with 7 positions matching TRBD1. The germline CDR1 and CDR2 sequences are SEHNR and FQNEAQ (reference sequence). The CDR3 extends over 15 amino acids. With 2 bases clipped from V and 3 bases from J, the junction kept 6 bases outside the gene matches. The full variable domain, rest sourced from reference TRBV7-9 and TRBJ1-1, is DTGVSQNPRHKITKRGQNVTFRCDPISEHNRLYWYRQTLGQGPEFLTYFQNEAQLEKSRLLSDRFSAERPKGSFSTLEIQRTEQGDSAMYLCASSLSGTVHTEAFFGQGTRLTVV.

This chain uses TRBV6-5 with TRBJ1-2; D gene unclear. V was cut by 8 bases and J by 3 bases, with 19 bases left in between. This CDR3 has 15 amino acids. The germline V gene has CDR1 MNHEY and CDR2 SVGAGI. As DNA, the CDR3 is TGTGCCAGCGCTTGGGGAGCATCCACCCACTATGGCTACACCTTC. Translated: CASAWGASTHYGYTF.

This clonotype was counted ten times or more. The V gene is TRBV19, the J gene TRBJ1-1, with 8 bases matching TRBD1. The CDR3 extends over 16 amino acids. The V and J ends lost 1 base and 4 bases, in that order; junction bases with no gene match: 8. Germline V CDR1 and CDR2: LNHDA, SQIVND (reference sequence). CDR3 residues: CASSIAQGARGTEAFF. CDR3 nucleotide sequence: TGTGCCAGTAGTATAGCCCAGGGGGCGAGAGGCACTGAAGCTTTCTTT.

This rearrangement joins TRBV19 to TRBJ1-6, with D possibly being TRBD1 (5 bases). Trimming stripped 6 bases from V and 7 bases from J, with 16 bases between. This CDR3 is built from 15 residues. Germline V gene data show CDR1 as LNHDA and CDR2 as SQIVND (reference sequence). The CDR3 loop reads CASSSDGTHNSPLHF. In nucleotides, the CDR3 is TGTGCCAGTAGCTCTGACGGGACGCACAATTCACCCCTCCACTTT.

The CDR3 DNA reads TGTGCCAGCAGCTTAATTCCCACGGCAACCTACGAGCAGTACTTC. Translating gives CASSLIPTATYEQYF. The J gene is TRBJ2-7, the V gene TRBV7-8; the D is unclear. This CDR3 spans 15 amino acids. V was shortened by 2 bases and J by 2 bases, with 13 bases between the two germline ends. CDR1 is SGHVS, CDR2 FQNEAQ, per germline.

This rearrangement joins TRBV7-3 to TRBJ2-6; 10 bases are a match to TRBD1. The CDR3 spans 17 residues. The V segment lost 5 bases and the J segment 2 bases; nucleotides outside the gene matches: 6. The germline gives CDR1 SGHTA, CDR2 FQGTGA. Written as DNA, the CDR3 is TGTGCCAGCAGCGCGGGGACAGGGGCAGCTGGGGCCAACGTCCTGACTTTC. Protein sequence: CASSAGTGAAGANVLTF. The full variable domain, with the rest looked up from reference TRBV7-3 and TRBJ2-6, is GAGVSQTPSNKVTEKGKYVELRCDPISGHTALYWYRQSLGQGPEFLIYFQGTGAADDSGLPNDRFFAVRPEGSVSTLKIQRTERGDSAVYLCASSAGTGAAGANVLTFGAGSRLTVL.

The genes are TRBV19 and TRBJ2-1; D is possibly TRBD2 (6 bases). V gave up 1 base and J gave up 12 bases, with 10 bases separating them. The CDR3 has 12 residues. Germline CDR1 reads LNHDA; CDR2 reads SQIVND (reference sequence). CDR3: CASSIGTMVQFF. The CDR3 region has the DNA TGTGCCAGTAGTATAGGGACTATGGTGCAGTTCTTC.

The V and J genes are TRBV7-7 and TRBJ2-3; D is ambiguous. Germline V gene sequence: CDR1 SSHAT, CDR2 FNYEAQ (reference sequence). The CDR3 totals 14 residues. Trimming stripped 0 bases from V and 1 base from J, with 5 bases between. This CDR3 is CASSLALRTDTQYF. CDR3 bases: TGTGCCAGCAGCTTAGCGCTGCGCACAGATACGCAGTATTTT.